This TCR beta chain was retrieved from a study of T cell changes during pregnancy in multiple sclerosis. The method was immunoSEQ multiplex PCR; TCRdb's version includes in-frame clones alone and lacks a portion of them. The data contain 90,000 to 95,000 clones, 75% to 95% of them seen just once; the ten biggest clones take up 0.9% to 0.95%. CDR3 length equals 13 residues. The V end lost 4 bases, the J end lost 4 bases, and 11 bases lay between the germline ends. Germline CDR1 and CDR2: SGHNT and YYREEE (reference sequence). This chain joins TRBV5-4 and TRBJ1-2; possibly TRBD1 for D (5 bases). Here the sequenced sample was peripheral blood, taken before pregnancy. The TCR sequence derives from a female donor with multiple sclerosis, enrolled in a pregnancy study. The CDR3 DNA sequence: TGTGCCAGCAGCCCAAAGGGGCCCTATGGCTACACCTTC. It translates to CASSPKGPYGYTF.